The rows below give T cell receptor beta chains drawn from one sample of a study of graft-versus-host responses after intestinal transplantation. Repertoires were generated with immunoSEQ multiplex PCR, while TCRdb's copy carries only in-frame clones and drops some. The table has approximately 18,000 clones, roughly a third seen once. Sequenced material: alloreactive CD4+ T cells from a mixed lymphocyte reaction culture, taken before transplantation. The receptors shown here come from a human patient who was an organ donor for intestinal transplantation. Both conserved end residues are trimmed from each CDR3. The D gene is left open where the match is weak.

v_call	d_call	j_call	cdr3_aa
TRBV6-1	TRBD1	TRBJ2-3	ASSRSGTGADTQY
TRBV6-5	TRBD1	TRBJ1-2	ASRQTGGGYGYT
TRBV6-1	TRBD1	TRBJ1-2	ASSRTGEDGYT
TRBV5-7	TRBD2	TRBJ2-7	ASSQLVGLAYYEQY
TRBV11-1	TRBD2	TRBJ2-7	ASSLGSGRSYEQY
TRBV19	TRBD2	TRBJ2-7	ASHPARLAEPKGPYEQY
TRBV9	TRBD2	TRBJ2-1	ASSVGGLPNEQF
TRBV30	.	TRBJ1-1	AWSVLAEAF
TRBV6-5	.	TRBJ1-2	ASSSRRSVYGYT
TRBV28	TRBD1	TRBJ2-7	ASRGRDSPY
TRBV28	TRBD1	TRBJ1-5	ASADRGKSQPQH
TRBV2	.	TRBJ1-2	ASSEVVGYT
TRBV11-2	.	TRBJ2-1	ASSLMVGGEQF
TRBV5-4	.	TRBJ2-1	ASSLSASRDEQF
TRBV4-1	.	TRBJ1-4	ASSQAVGTNEKLF
TRBV19	TRBD1	TRBJ1-1	ASGRQGALNTEAF
TRBV7-2	TRBD2	TRBJ2-7	ASSPWTSASSYEQY
TRBV7-2	.	TRBJ2-7	ASSLFGGGEQY
TRBV5-1	.	TRBJ2-1	ASSLVAGGGNEQF
TRBV7-3	.	TRBJ2-2	ASSLGGGLTGELF
TRBV5-1	.	TRBJ2-2	ASSLEGITGELF
TRBV30	TRBD1	TRBJ2-2	ACGQGPTLNTGELF